A single sample gave rise to the 32 T cell receptor beta chains below, sequenced in a study of blood T cell repertoires in COVID-19 (dated by TCRdb to 2018 to 2020). The library was prepared using the immunoSEQ multiplex PCR assay. This is the immuneACCESS table as TCRdb keeps it, with only in-frame sequences that have V and J called. A part of the clones is gone; compared with another copy, unresolved V genes explain less than half, and the rest is unexplained. The sample records under 250,000 clones, about four fifths of which are singletons. The ten largest clones represent around 3.5% of the sample. Sequenced input: peripheral blood. These TCRs come from a woman aged 18-29 years with acute or convalescent COVID-19.

The chain couples TRBV27 to TRBJ2-2; D may be TRBD2 (6 bases). V was trimmed by 3 bases and J by 1 base, leaving 15 bases between them. In germline, CDR1 is MNHEY, CDR2 SMNVEV (reference sequence). CDR3 size: 17 residues. The chain's CDR3 is CASSFYPDGGNTGELFF. For the CDR3, the DNA is TGTGCCAGCAGTTTCTATCCGGACGGGGGGAACACCGGGGAGCTGTTTTTT.

This clone was detected only once. This rearrangement joins TRBV19 to TRBJ1-1; D not certain. Germline CDR1 LNHDA, CDR2 SQIVND (reference sequence). The CDR3 is 14 amino acids. V was pared by 5 bases and J by 2 bases, with 12 bases between. The CDR3: CASSFEGTNTEAFF. CDR3 DNA sequence: TGTGCCAGTAGTTTTGAGGGAACCAACACTGAAGCTTTCTTT.

Only a few counts were recorded for this clone. The rearrangement links TRBV19 to TRBJ2-2; the D is unclear. With 3 bases removed from V and 2 bases from J, the gap between germline ends came to 4 bases. This CDR3 has 13 amino acids. Germline CDR1 reads LNHDA; CDR2 reads SQIVND (reference sequence). In DNA, the CDR3 is TGTGCCAGTAGTATCCTCAACACCGGGGAGCTGTTTTTT. The encoded protein is CASSILNTGELFF.

The V call is TRBV27, the J call TRBJ2-7; D might be TRBD1 (8 bases). Between the trimmed V and J ends, which lost 0 bases and 2 bases, there was a span of 14 bases. CDR1 and CDR2 from the germline V gene are MNHEY and SMNVEV (reference sequence). This CDR3 is 16 amino acids long. The CDR3 loop is CASSLSGQGGPYEQYF. CDR3 DNA: TGTGCCAGCAGTTTATCCGGACAGGGAGGGCCCTACGAGCAGTACTTC.

In its sample, this clone was seen a few times. The chain uses TRBV18 and TRBJ2-3; 12 bases align to TRBD2. Trimming cost V 3 bases and J 1 base; bases outside gene matches: 5. CDR1 and CDR2 from the germline V gene are KGHSH and LQKENI. The CDR3 consists of 17 residues. The CDR3 region is CASSPRLAGVGTDTQYF. CDR3 bases: TGTGCCAGCTCACCCAGACTAGCGGGGGTGGGCACAGATACGCAGTATTTT. Full variable domain (outside the CDR3, taken from reference TRBV18 and TRBJ2-3): NAGVMQNPRHLVRRRGQEARLRCSPMKGHSHVYWYRQLPEEGLKFMVYLQKENIIDESGMPKERFSAEFPKEGPSILRIQQVVRGDSAAYFCASSPRLAGVGTDTQYFGPGTRLTVL.

The rearrangement uses TRBV21-1 and TRBJ2-3; TRBD2, the D gene given by the table, was not confirmed from the DNA. TRBV21-1 is classified as a pseudogene. The CDR3 totals 17 residues. The CDR3 here is CASRPPPSGSCTDTQYF. In nucleotides, the CDR3 is TGTGCCAGCAGGCCCCCCCCTAGCGGGAGCTGCACAGATACGCAGTATTTT.

The chain combines TRBV28 with TRBJ1-3; a possible D gene is TRBD1 (5 bases). Deletions cut 2 bases from V and 0 bases from J, with 8 bases between. Germline V gene sequence: CDR1 MDHEN, CDR2 SYDVKM. CDR3 length equals 15 residues. The CDR3 region is CASSLTGSSGNTIYF. CDR3 coding DNA: TGTGCCAGCAGTTTAACAGGAAGCTCTGGAAACACCATATATTTT.

The CDR3 coding sequence is TGTGCCAGCAGTTCGATGGAGGCTGAAGCTTTCTTT. This codes for CASSSMEAEAFF. The rearrangement links TRBV27 to TRBJ1-1, with unresolved D. Trimming stripped 4 bases from V and 6 bases from J, with 9 bases between. This CDR3 region has 12 residues. CDR1 is MNHEY, CDR2 SMNVEV, per germline (reference sequence).

V and J are TRBV18 and TRBJ1-5, with a tentative D call TRBD1 (6 bases). Germline V lookup: CDR1 KGHSH, CDR2 LQKENI. CDR3 length: 14 residues. Deletions cut 5 bases from V and 5 bases from J, with 13 bases between. The CDR3 loop reads CASSSTGGDQPQHF. For the CDR3, the DNA is TGTGCCAGCTCATCGACAGGTGGGGATCAGCCCCAGCATTTT.

This clone was seen a few times. This chain joins TRBV18 and TRBJ1-2; 12 nucleotides align to TRBD1. This CDR3 has 18 amino acids. V dropped 3 bases and J dropped 4; count of bases not matched to a gene: 12. Germline values: CDR1 KGHSH, CDR2 LQKENI. CDR3 nucleotide sequence: TGTGCCAGCTCACCCGCGGGACAGGGGGCCAACCCCCTCTATGGCTACACCTTC. Its translation is CASSPAGQGANPLYGYTF.

The V gene is TRBV28, the J gene TRBJ1-2; D call uncertain. Per the germline V gene, CDR1 is MDHEN and CDR2 is SYDVKM. CDR3 length: 16 residues. Between the trimmed V and J ends, which lost 6 bases and 4 bases, there was a span of 21 bases. This CDR3 is CASSPGGGRLVYGYTF. DNA of the CDR3: TGTGCCAGCAGCCCCGGAGGAGGGCGGTTGGTCTATGGCTACACCTTC.

V and J are TRBV27 and TRBJ2-2; no clear D. CDR3 length: 14 amino acids. CDR1 MNHEY and CDR2 SMNVEV come from the germline V gene (reference sequence). Trimming removed 2 bases from V and 6 bases from J, with 10 bases in between. The CDR3 DNA sequence: TGTGCCAGCAGTTTAACCGAGAAACCCGGGGAGCTGTTTTTT. This sequence encodes CASSLTEKPGELFF.

The rearrangement links TRBV6-5 to TRBJ2-1; unclear D gene. CDR1 and CDR2 from the germline V gene are MNHEY and SVGAGI. V was cut by 6 bases and J by 0 bases, with 9 bases left in between. The CDR3 extends over 14 amino acids. The CDR3 sequence is CASSLLSSYNEQFF. In DNA, the CDR3 is TGTGCCAGCAGCCTACTTAGCTCCTACAATGAGCAGTTCTTC.

J is TRBJ1-2 and V is TRBV19, with 7 bases aligning to TRBD1. This CDR3 comprises 13 residues. Trimming removed 6 bases from V and 2 bases from J; junction bases left unmatched: 3. The V gene's germline CDR1 is LNHDA and CDR2 SQIVND (reference sequence). The CDR3 reads CASSDRVNYGYTF. CDR3 sequence (DNA): TGTGCCAGTAGCGACAGGGTGAACTATGGCTACACCTTC. Filled out from reference TRBV19 and TRBJ1-2, the complete variable domain reads DGGITQSPKYLFRKEGQNVTLSCEQNLNHDAMYWYRQDPGQGLRLIYYSQIVNDFQKGDIAEGYSVSREKKESFPLTVTSAQKNPTAFYLCASSDRVNYGYTFGSGTRLTVV.

The rearrangement links TRBV12-3 or TRBV12-4 to TRBJ2-7; D is ambiguous. CDR3 length: 13 amino acids. The ends were cut back, 0 bases at V and 6 bases at J, with 9 bases in the middle. CDR3 residues: CASSLAESSEQYF. For the CDR3, the DNA is TGTGCCAGCAGTTTAGCGGAATCTAGCGAGCAGTACTTC.

V is TRBV9 and J is TRBJ1-6; 9 bases line up with TRBD1. The CDR3 loop spans 15 amino acids. After removal of 7 bases from V and 0 bases from J, the junction contained 2 bases not matched to a gene. Germline assignment: CDR1 SGDLS and CDR2 YYNGEE. CDR3 sequence: CASGQGSSYNSPLHF. The CDR3 coding sequence is TGTGCCAGCGGACAGGGGAGCTCCTATAATTCACCCCTCCACTTT.

The chain joins TRBV10-3 to TRBJ2-3; TRBD2 agrees at 11 bases. Germline V gene data show CDR1 as ENHRY and CDR2 as SYGVKD. CDR3 length: 15 residues. With 0 bases clipped from V and 4 bases from J, the junction kept 0 bases outside the gene matches. The CDR3 is CAISESGLAADTQYF. The DNA of the CDR3 is TGTGCCATCAGTGAGTCGGGACTAGCGGCAGATACGCAGTATTTT.

This rearrangement joins TRBV12-3 or TRBV12-4 to TRBJ1-1; 7 bases line up with TRBD1. With 6 bases clipped from V and 7 bases from J, the junction kept 5 bases outside the gene matches. CDR3 length: 12 amino acids. As DNA, the CDR3 is TGTGCCAGCAGCATACAGGGGCTTGAAGCTTTCTTT. Protein product: CASSIQGLEAFF.

This chain links TRBV7-2 with TRBJ2-3, with D maybe TRBD2 (6 bases). The CDR3 has 14 residues. The V end was cut by 5 bases, the J end by 0 bases, with 9 bases between. CDR1 is SGHTA and CDR2 is FQGNSA in the germline V gene. CDR3 residues: CASSRSGSTDTQYF. DNA for the CDR3: TGTGCCAGCAGCAGAAGCGGGAGCACAGATACGCAGTATTTT.

The chain is built from TRBV30 and TRBJ2-1; 12 bases fit TRBD2. CDR1 GTSNPN and CDR2 SVGIG come from the germline V gene (reference sequence). V gave up 3 bases and J gave up 3 bases; unmatched junction bases: 15. This CDR3 comprises 19 residues. This CDR3 reads CAWSPGLAGGTYFYNEQFF. CDR3 sequence (DNA): TGTGCCTGGAGCCCCGGGCTAGCGGGAGGGACTTACTTCTACAATGAGCAGTTCTTC.

J is TRBJ1-3 and V is TRBV18; D is uncertain. This CDR3 has 14 amino acids. Germline CDR1 and CDR2: KGHSH and LQKENI. The V gene lost 2 bases and the J gene lost 4 bases, with 9 bases spanning the gap. In nucleotides, the CDR3 is TGTGCCAGCTCACCAATTAGATCCGGAAACACCATATATTTT. Encoded protein: CASSPIRSGNTIYF.

There are a few counts of this clone. The chain combines TRBV18 with TRBJ2-2; TRBD1 might be the D (7 bases). The CDR3 runs to 14 residues. Germline CDR1 and CDR2: KGHSH and LQKENI. The V end was cut by 6 bases, the J end by 2 bases, with 10 bases between. The CDR3 loop reads CASSRDRNTGELFF. Here the CDR3 DNA reads TGTGCCAGCTCGCGGGACAGAAACACCGGGGAGCTGTTTTTT. The whole variable domain, filled in from reference TRBV18 and TRBJ2-2, reads NAGVMQNPRHLVRRRGQEARLRCSPMKGHSHVYWYRQLPEEGLKFMVYLQKENIIDESGMPKERFSAEFPKEGPSILRIQQVVRGDSAAYFCASSRDRNTGELFFGEGSRLTVL.

J is TRBJ1-5 and V is TRBV6-5; weak D call: TRBD1 (5 bases). The CDR3 is made up of 14 amino acids. Deletions cut 6 bases from V and 10 bases from J, with 19 bases between. Germline V gene data show CDR1 as MNHEY and CDR2 as SVGAGI. CDR3 DNA: TGTGCCAGCAGAACCGAGGACATCGATGATCCCCAGCATTTT. It encodes CASRTEDIDDPQHF.

This rearrangement joins TRBV7-9 to TRBJ1-4, with 7 bases fitting TRBD1. After removal of 5 bases from V and 4 bases from J, the junction contained 7 bases not matched to a gene. Germline CDR1 is SEHNR and CDR2 is FQNEAQ (reference sequence). The CDR3 runs to 15 residues. The CDR3 sequence is CASSRSGQFNEKLFF. The CDR3 DNA sequence: TGTGCCAGCAGCCGCTCGGGACAGTTTAATGAAAAACTGTTTTTT.

This sequence joins TRBV7-5 and TRBJ2-7; the D segment call TRBD1 is taken from the table without a DNA check. TRBV7-5 is labeled a pseudogene. CDR3 length: 15 amino acids. CDR3 residues: CARSLPGQGPYEQYF. The CDR3 DNA sequence: TGTGCCAGAAGCCTACCGGGACAGGGACCCTACGAGCAGTACTTC.

The rearrangement uses TRBV9 and TRBJ2-7, with TRBD1 as a possible D gene (6 bases). Germline values: CDR1 SGDLS, CDR2 YYNGEE. Deletions cut 4 bases from V and 0 bases from J, with 14 bases between. The length of the CDR3 is 15 residues. CDR3 protein: CASSPYQDSSYEQYF. CDR3 DNA: TGTGCCAGCAGCCCGTATCAGGACAGCTCCTACGAGCAGTACTTC. Using reference TRBV9 and TRBJ2-7 for the parts outside the CDR3, the full variable domain is DSGVTQTPKHLITATGQRVTLRCSPRSGDLSVYWYQQSLDQGLQFLIQYYNGEERAKGNILERFSAQQFPDLHSELNLSSLELGDSALYFCASSPYQDSSYEQYFGPGTRLTVT.

This sequence joins TRBV5-1 and TRBJ1-5; 7 bases map to TRBD1. V lost 4 bases, J lost 4 bases, and 8 bases stayed unmatched. The CDR3 is 15 residues long. Germline V CDR1 and CDR2: SGHRS, YFSETQ. The CDR3 nucleotides are TGCGCCAGCAGCCCCCTGGGACAGACAAATCAGCCCCAGCATTTT. Amino acids: CASSPLGQTNQPQHF.

This chain uses TRBV5-8 with TRBJ2-3; TRBD2 matches at 14 bases. The length of the CDR3 is 17 residues. Unmatched junction bases numbered 7, after V lost 4 bases and J lost 3 bases. The germline gives CDR1 SGHTS, CDR2 YDEGEE. Written as DNA, the CDR3 is TGTGCCAGCAGCGTGGGACTAGCGGGAGATCGGACAGATACGCAGTATTTT. Its translation is CASSVGLAGDRTDTQYF.

This clone was observed a few times. V is TRBV29-1 and J is TRBJ1-2; 11 bases line up with TRBD1. This CDR3 region has 13 residues. Germline loops: CDR1 SQVTM, CDR2 ANQGSEA. V shed 7 bases and J 5 bases; nucleotides not matched to a gene: 6. CDR3 amino acids: CSASGQGVYGYTF. The CDR3 region has the DNA TGCAGCGCCTCGGGACAGGGGGTGTATGGCTACACCTTC.

To note about this clone: The same CDR3 is also encoded by other DNA sequences in this sample. The gene calls are TRBV5-6 and TRBJ1-2; TRBD1 agrees at 10 bases. V lost 4 bases, J lost 4 bases, and 4 bases stayed unmatched. Germline V lookup: CDR1 SGHDT, CDR2 YYEEEE. This CDR3 spans 14 amino acids. For the CDR3, the DNA is TGTGCCAGCAGCCGGGACAGGGGTAGCTATGGCTACACCTTC. Residues: CASSRDRGSYGYTF.

This clone was picked up many times. V gene TRBV14 combines with J gene TRBJ2-3; D is perhaps TRBD2 (5 bases). From germline, CDR1 is SGHDN and CDR2 FVKESK. V lost 1 base and J lost 3, with 11 bases in between. CDR3 length: 15 residues. CDR3 amino acids: CASSQGYWRTDTQYF. The CDR3 DNA reads TGTGCCAGCAGCCAAGGGTACTGGAGGACAGATACGCAGTATTTT. Looking up the rest from reference TRBV14 and TRBJ2-3 gives the full variable domain: EAGVTQFPSHSVIEKGQTVTLRCDPISGHDNLYWYRRVMGKEIKFLLHFVKESKQDESGMPNNRFLAERTGGTYSTLKVQPAELEDSGVYFCASSQGYWRTDTQYFGPGTRLTVL.

V is TRBV2 and J is TRBJ2-3, with 7 bases identical to TRBD1. The CDR3 is 16 amino acids. V trimming: 3 bases; J trimming: 5 bases; junction bases outside the gene matches: 11. The V gene's germline CDR1 is SNHLY and CDR2 FYNNEI. The CDR3, as DNA: TGTGCCAGCAGTGATTCTAGGGGGCCCGTCGGAGATACGCAGTATTTT. This encodes CASSDSRGPVGDTQYF.